This record looks at one T cell receptor beta chain sequence and its context. Antigen: not known. The record originates from a study of cytomegalovirus exposure and HLA in healthy donors. Amplification used 60 Vbeta primers and 13 Jbeta primers. TCRdb's copy holds only in-frame clones and misses some; the assay was immunoSEQ multiplex PCR. The sample records roughly 230,000 clones, more than 75% being singletons. Study-wide results and limits: V segments that were indistinguishable, TRBV6-2 and TRBV6-3 among them, were omitted from analysis. The productive fraction for most TCR beta V segments was about 90% or about 30% in an earlier analysis. Certain sequence variants were highly shared and formed a cluster, and this cluster was likely a sequencing artifact. Evidence from a later analysis indicated that most CMV-associated TCR beta chains looked HLA-restricted.

After removal of 2 bases from V and 5 bases from J, the junction contained 5 bases not matched to a gene. The CDR3 extends over 14 amino acids. CDR1 is GTSNPN and CDR2 is SVGIG in the germline V gene (reference sequence). The material sequenced was PBMCs. This chain uses TRBV30 with TRBJ2-3; 9 positions agree with TRBD1. This sequence originates from a girl aged 2 to 10 in good health and CMV-seronegative. In nucleotides, the CDR3 is TGTGCCTGGAGTTCCGGGACAGGGCAAGATACGCAGTATTTT. Translated, it gives CAWSSGTGQDTQYF.